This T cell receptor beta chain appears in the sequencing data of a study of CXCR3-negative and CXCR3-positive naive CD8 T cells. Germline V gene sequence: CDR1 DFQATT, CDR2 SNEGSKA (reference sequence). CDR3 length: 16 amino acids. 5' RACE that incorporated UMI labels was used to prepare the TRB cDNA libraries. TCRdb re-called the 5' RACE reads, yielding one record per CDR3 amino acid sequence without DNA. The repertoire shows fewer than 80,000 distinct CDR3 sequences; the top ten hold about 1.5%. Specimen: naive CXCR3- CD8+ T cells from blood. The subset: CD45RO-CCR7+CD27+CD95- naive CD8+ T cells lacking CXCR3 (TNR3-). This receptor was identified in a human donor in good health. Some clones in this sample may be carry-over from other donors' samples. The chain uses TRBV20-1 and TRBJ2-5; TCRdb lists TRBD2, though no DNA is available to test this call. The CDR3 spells CSAAPASGGGQETQYF.